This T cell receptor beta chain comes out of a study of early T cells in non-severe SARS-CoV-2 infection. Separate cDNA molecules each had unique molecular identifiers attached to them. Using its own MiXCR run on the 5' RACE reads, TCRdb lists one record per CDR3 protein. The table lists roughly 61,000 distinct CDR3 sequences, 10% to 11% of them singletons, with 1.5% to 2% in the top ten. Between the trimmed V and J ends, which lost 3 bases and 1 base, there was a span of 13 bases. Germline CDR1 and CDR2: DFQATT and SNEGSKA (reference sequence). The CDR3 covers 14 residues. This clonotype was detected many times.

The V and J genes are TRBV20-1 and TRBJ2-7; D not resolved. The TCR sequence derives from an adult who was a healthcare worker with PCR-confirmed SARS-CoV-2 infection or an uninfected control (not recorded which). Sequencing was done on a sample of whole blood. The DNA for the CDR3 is TGCAGTGCTAGTGGGCTACCTCCATCCTACGAGCAGTACTTC. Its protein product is CSASGLPPSYEQYF.